The clone carrying this T cell receptor (beta chain) was seen a few times. Its cognate antigen is unknown. Fresh 10 ml peripheral blood yielded PBMCs. With 1 base clipped from V and 6 bases from J, the junction kept 5 bases outside the gene matches. The germline gives CDR1 MNHEY, CDR2 SVGAGI. This CDR3 contains 15 residues. Amplification yielded TCR beta CDR3 regions, with RNA transcripts as the source. In the first-round RT-PCR of the TCR CDR3, the HTBI primer set was used. TCRdb independently ran MiXCR on the multiplex PCR reads; one entry per CDR3 protein. The sample includes about 640,000 distinct CDR3 sequences, under 25% of them seen just once. These data come from a study of T cells in Graves' hyperthyroidism and ophthalmopathy. On the study more broadly: Peripheral blood sampling occurred at initial diagnosis, before any treatment.

Study results and limitations: A 13 V-J signature model discriminated ophthalmopathy versus stable hyperthyroidism. Blood also showed most of the thyroid clonotypes that were expanded above 0.001.

The sequenced sample consisted of blood. The clonotype originates from a man between 25 and 39 years old with Graves' ophthalmopathy. The chain is built from TRBV6-5 and TRBJ2-2; 7 bases align to TRBD1. The DNA for the CDR3 is TGTGCCAGCAGTTACTATTCTACAGGGGCCGGGGAGCTGTTTTTT. Translation: CASSYYSTGAGELFF.